The clone carrying this TCR beta chain was seen a few times. This entry belongs to a study of CD8 T cells in ankylosing spondylitis. TCRdb fed the 5' RACE reads into MiXCR, producing one record per CDR3 protein. The sample consists of approximately 100,000 distinct CDR3 sequences, approximately 25% of them appearing once. Germline V lookup: CDR1 SGHAT, CDR2 FQNNGV. Trimming took 5 bases from V and 4 from J, leaving 11 bases between them. The CDR3 covers 14 residues. The sample was synovial fluid, either unsorted or a sorted T cell fraction (not recorded which). The clonotype originates from a male donor with ankylosing spondylitis. The J gene is TRBJ1-4, the V gene TRBV11-2, with D unresolved. The CDR3 DNA reads as TGTGCCAGCAGCCTTCAGAGTTATAATGAAAAACTGTTTTTT. The encoded protein is CASSLQSYNEKLFF. Full variable domain (remainder filled in from reference TRBV11-2 and TRBJ1-4): EAGVAQSPRYKIIEKRQSVAFWCNPISGHATLYWYQQILGQGPKLLIQFQNNGVVDDSQLPKDRFSAERLKGVDSTLKIQPAKLEDSAVYLCASSLQSYNEKLFFGSGTQLSVL.